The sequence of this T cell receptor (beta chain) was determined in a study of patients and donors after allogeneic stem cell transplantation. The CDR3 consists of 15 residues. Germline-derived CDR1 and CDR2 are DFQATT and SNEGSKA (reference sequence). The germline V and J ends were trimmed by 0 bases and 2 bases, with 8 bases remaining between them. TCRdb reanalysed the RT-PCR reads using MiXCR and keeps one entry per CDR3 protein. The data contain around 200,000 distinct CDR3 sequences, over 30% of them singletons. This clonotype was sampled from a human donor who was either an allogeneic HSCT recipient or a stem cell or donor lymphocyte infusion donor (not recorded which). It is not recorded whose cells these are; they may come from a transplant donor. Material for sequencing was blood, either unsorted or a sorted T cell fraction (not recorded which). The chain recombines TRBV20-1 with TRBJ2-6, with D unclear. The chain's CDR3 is CSARDGLAGANVLTF. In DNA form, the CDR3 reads TGCAGTGCTAGAGATGGTTTGGCTGGGGCCAACGTCCTGACTTTC.